The clone carrying this TCR beta chain has a count of ten or more. Its cognate antigen is unknown. Absent ophthalmopathy progression within 18 months defined stable Graves' hyperthyroidism. V lost 1 base, J lost 6 bases, and 13 bases lay in between. CDR3 length: 16 amino acids. The germline V gene has CDR1 SGHDN and CDR2 FVKESK. There were TCR beta CDR3 regions amplified from RNA transcripts. The TCR CDR3 first-round RT-PCR relied on the HTBI primer set. TCRdb recomputed calls from the multiplex PCR reads with MiXCR, one row per CDR3 protein. The sample includes 600,000 to 800,000 distinct CDR3 sequences, approximately 36% of them seen just once. This entry belongs to a study of T cells in Graves' hyperthyroidism and ophthalmopathy. Background on the study: Peripheral blood draws took place at initial diagnosis, ahead of any treatment.

Whole-study results and caveats: Peripheral blood also featured most of the thyroid clonotypes expanded above 0.001.

The genes are TRBV14 and TRBJ1-6, with D tentatively TRBD1 (6 bases). The sample consisted of blood. The source is a woman aged 35 to 49 with Graves' hyperthyroidism. CDR3 residues: CASSQVWGASNSPLHF. CDR3 sequence (DNA): TGTGCCAGCAGCCAAGTGTGGGGGGCGAGTAATTCACCCCTCCACTTT.